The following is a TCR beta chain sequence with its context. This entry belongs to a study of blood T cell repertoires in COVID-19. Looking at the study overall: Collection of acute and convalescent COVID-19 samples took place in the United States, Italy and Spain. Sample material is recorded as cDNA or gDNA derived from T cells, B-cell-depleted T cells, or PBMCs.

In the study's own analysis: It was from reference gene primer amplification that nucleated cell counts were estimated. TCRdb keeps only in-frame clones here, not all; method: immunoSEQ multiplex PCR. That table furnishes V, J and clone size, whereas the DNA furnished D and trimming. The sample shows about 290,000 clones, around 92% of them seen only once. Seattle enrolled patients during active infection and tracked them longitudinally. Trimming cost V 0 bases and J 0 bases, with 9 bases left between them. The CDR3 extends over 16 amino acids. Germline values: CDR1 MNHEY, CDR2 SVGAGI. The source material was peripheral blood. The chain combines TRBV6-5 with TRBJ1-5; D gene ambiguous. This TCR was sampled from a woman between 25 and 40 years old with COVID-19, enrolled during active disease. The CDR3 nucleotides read TGTGCCAGCAGTTACTCGTTCCCCCTTAGCAATCAGCCCCAGCATTTT. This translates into CASSYSFPLSNQPQHF.